The 8 T cell receptor beta chains listed next were all sequenced from one sample in a study of T-cell reconstitution after alpha-beta-depleted transplantation in children. This sample's TCRbeta library carried unique molecular identifier barcodes. TCRdb re-analysed the PCR reads in MiXCR, keeping a single row per CDR3 protein. In the table there are some 350,000 distinct CDR3 sequences, about 9.3% of which are singletons. The sample consisted of PBMCs from the stem cell graft donor, taken from the stem cell graft. These receptors all come from a human donor who donated a stem cell graft to a child with acute lymphoblastic leukemia.

The chain uses TRBV29-1 and TRBJ1-1; 7 bases line up with TRBD1. This CDR3 has 12 residues. The germline V gene has CDR1 SQVTM and CDR2 ANQGSEA. J lost 4 bases, V lost 4 bases, and 3 bases had no gene match. The CDR3 DNA reads TGCAGCGTTGCGCAGGGGGGCACTGAAGCTTTCTTT. This encodes CSVAQGGTEAFF. Full variable domain (missing parts from reference TRBV29-1 and TRBJ1-1): SAVISQKPSRDICQRGTSLTIQCQVDSQVTMMFWYRQQPGQSLTLIATANQGSEATYESGFVIDKFPISRPNLTFSTLTVSNMSPEDSSIYLCSVAQGGTEAFFGQGTRLTVV.

This clonotype was found a few times. The chain uses TRBV7-9 and TRBJ2-7; D gene ambiguous. The CDR3 sequence is 14 residues long. V lost 5 bases and J 6 bases, leaving 17 bases between the germline ends. Germline V gives CDR1 SEHNR, CDR2 FQNEAQ (reference sequence). The CDR3 is CASSPPLEASEQYF. The DNA for the CDR3 is TGTGCCAGCAGCCCTCCTTTGGAAGCTAGCGAGCAGTACTTC.

The rearrangement uses TRBV7-4 and TRBJ2-1; 8 positions match TRBD2. CDR3 size: 17 residues. Germline loops: CDR1 SGHVT, CDR2 SQSDAQ. The trim removed 7 bases at V and 0 bases at J, leaving 11 bases unmatched. CDR3 sequence reads: CASISGVALTSYNEQFF. DNA for the CDR3: TGTGCCAGCATTAGCGGGGTGGCCTTGACCTCCTACAATGAGCAGTTCTTC.

This clonotype was detected a few times. The gene calls are TRBV13 and TRBJ2-2; 10 nucleotides line up with TRBD2. Germline-derived CDR1 and CDR2 are PRHDT and FYEKMQ (reference sequence). The CDR3 has 17 amino acids. V lost 5 bases and J lost 1; bases outside the gene matches: 7. CDR3 loop: CASSTITSGKNTGELFF. The CDR3 DNA is TGTGCCAGCAGCACTATAACTAGCGGGAAGAACACCGGGGAGCTGTTTTTT.

This clonotype came up a few times. The chain combines TRBV19 with TRBJ1-2, with D perhaps TRBD1 (6 bases). This CDR3 spans 15 amino acids. V lost 8 bases and J lost 0, with 16 bases in between. Germline-derived CDR1 and CDR2 are LNHDA and SQIVND (reference sequence). CDR3: CASDSGTHTNYGYTF. The CDR3 DNA sequence: TGTGCCAGTGACTCGGGGACACACACTAACTATGGCTACACCTTC.

In its sample, this clonotype was seen a few times. The chain employs TRBV7-2 and TRBJ2-4; TRBD2 matches at 14 bases. The V segment lost 5 bases and the J segment 3 bases; nucleotides outside the gene matches: 6. Germline V lookup: CDR1 SGHTA, CDR2 FQGNSA. CDR3 size: 17 residues. The CDR3 loop is CASSKRLAGGYKNIQYF. The CDR3 DNA sequence: TGTGCCAGCAGCAAGCGACTAGCGGGAGGGTACAAAAACATTCAGTACTTC.

This clonotype has a handful of counts. The chain joins TRBV29-1 to TRBJ2-1, with D perhaps matching TRBD1 (7 bases). Between the trimmed V and J ends, which lost 2 bases and 4 bases, there was a span of 12 bases. CDR3 size: 14 residues. Per germline, CDR1 SQVTM and CDR2 ANQGSEA. The CDR3 is CSVEKAGQYNEQFF. Written as DNA, the CDR3 is TGCAGCGTTGAAAAGGCGGGACAGTACAATGAGCAGTTCTTC.

This clonotype showed up just a few times. The chain employs TRBV7-6 and TRBJ2-1; a weak D match, TRBD2 (5 bases). This CDR3 is built from 15 residues. V was cut by 1 base and J by 2 bases, with 9 bases left in between. Germline V gene lookup returns CDR1 SGHVS and CDR2 FNYEAQ. CDR3 region: CASSLGRPPYNEQFF. The CDR3 DNA reads TGTGCCAGCAGCTTAGGGAGGCCGCCCTACAATGAGCAGTTCTTC.